What follows describes a single TCR beta chain. The antigen is unknown. This sample is drawn from a study of shared clonotypes between healthy human individuals. Study-level findings and limits: The diversity represented, both genetic and in exposure history, was limited by few donors. Clonotypes shared by all four donors outscored non-shared clonotypes in generation probability.

The CDR3 is 14 residues long. Germline V gene lookup returns CDR1 SQVTM and CDR2 ANQGSEA. V dropped 6 bases and J dropped 5 bases, with 20 bases sitting between them. The investigators split CD4+ cells into a CD45RA+ naive subset and a CD45RA-negative memory subset. Original processing notes: Owing to the provision of junction-only sequences devoid of quality scores by immunoSEQ, filtering differed. Produced via immunoSEQ multiplex PCR; TCRdb's table is partial and in-frame only. That table furnishes V, J and clone size, whereas the DNA furnished D and trimming. The table has 1 million to 1.2 million clones, roughly 80% seen once.

The specimen was memory CD4+ T cells from PBMCs. Subset meaning: CD45RA-negative fraction. The chain combines TRBV29-1 with TRBJ2-7; D possibly uses TRBD1 or TRBD2 (7 bases each). The TCR originated in a man between 18 and 29 years old in good health. Some clones in this sample may be carry-over from other donors' samples. The CDR3: CSVQGGGRAHEQYF. The CDR3 region has the DNA TGCAGCGTCCAGGGGGGAGGGAGAGCCCACGAGCAGTACTTC.